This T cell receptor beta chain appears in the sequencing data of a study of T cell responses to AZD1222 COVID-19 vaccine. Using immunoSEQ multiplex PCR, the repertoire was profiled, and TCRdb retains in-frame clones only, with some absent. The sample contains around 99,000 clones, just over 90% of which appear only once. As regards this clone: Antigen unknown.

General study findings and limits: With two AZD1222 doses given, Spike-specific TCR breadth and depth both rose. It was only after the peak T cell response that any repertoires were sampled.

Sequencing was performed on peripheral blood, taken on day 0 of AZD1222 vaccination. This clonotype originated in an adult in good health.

DNA of the CDR3: TGTGCCAGCGACAGCTACAGGGGACTAGAAGCTTTCTTT. Translated, it gives CASDSYRGLEAFF. The rearrangement links TRBV6-5 to TRBJ1-1; TRBD1 matches at 7 bases. Per the germline V gene, CDR1 is MNHEY and CDR2 is SVGAGI. After removal of 8 bases from V and 8 bases from J, the junction contained 11 bases not matched to a gene. CDR3 size: 13 residues.